This T cell receptor (beta chain) was obtained from a study of breast tumors, draining lymph nodes, adjacent tissues. Samples came from axillary lymph nodes draining the breast cancer. The study, taken as a whole, reports: Tumor repertoires ranked between lymph nodes and nontumor tissue in diversity, with V and J gene preferences. Findings are consistent with lymph node origin and intratumoral expansion of most tumor T cells.

Trimming shortened V by 4 bases and J by 6 bases, and 20 bases separated the two germline ends. The V gene's germline CDR1 is MNHEY and CDR2 SVGAGI. CDR3 size: 16 residues. This clonotype was observed a handful of times. The antigen is not known. TCRdb re-derived calls from the multiplex PCR reads in MiXCR, one entry per CDR3 protein. The table lists about 100,000 distinct CDR3 sequences, roughly 20% of them singletons. The sequence derives from a female donor with breast cancer. Some clones in this sample may be carry-over from other donors' samples. The V call is TRBV6-5, the J call TRBJ2-3, with a tentative D call TRBD2 (6 bases). What was sequenced was axillary lymph node tissue. The CDR3 DNA reads as TGTGCCAGCAGTTCCCGGGAGTTCGCATTTACGGATACGCAGTATTTT. This codes for CASSSREFAFTDTQYF.